This passage covers 4 T cell receptor beta chains from one sample sequenced in a study of Ad26.COV2.S vaccination and SARS-CoV-2 variants. The treatment is: over 15 received Ad26.COV2.S at low or high dose, single or two shots; about 5 received placebo; per-sample allocation not given. Sampling took place 63 days after the first vaccine or placebo injection. Data came from immunoSEQ multiplex PCR; TCRdb stores just in-frame clones and leaves some out. The data contain about 350,000 clones, around 83% of them singletons. The sample in question was peripheral blood, obtained in a trial of Ad26.COV2.S vaccine versus placebo. These TCRs come from a person aged 18-60 years who received the Ad26.COV2.S COVID-19 vaccine or a placebo.

V usage is TRBV6-4 and J usage is TRBJ1-4; 8 bases match TRBD1. The CDR3 loop spans 18 amino acids. With 8 bases clipped from V and 3 bases from J, the junction kept 17 bases outside the gene matches. Germline CDR1 reads MRHNA; CDR2 reads SNTAGT. The CDR3 reads CASDHPDRELVANEKLFF. DNA for the CDR3: TGTGCCAGCGACCATCCGGACAGGGAACTCGTAGCTAATGAAAAACTGTTTTTT.

This chain connects TRBV15 to TRBJ2-5, with D perhaps matching TRBD2 (6 bases). The CDR3 loop spans 13 amino acids. Trimming shortened V by 6 bases and J by 5 bases, and 13 bases separated the two germline ends. Germline lookup yields CDR1 LNHNV and CDR2 YYDKDF (reference sequence). The CDR3: CATRFGSGETQYF. The CDR3, as DNA: TGTGCCACCAGATTCGGGAGTGGGGAGACCCAGTACTTC.

J is TRBJ2-7 and V is TRBV28; D could derive from TRBD1 or TRBD2 (5 bases each). Germline CDR1 and CDR2: MDHEN and SYDVKM. CDR3 size: 18 residues. Between the trimmed V and J ends, which lost 4 bases and 3 bases, there was a span of 25 bases. CDR3 sequence (DNA): TGTGCCAGCAGTTCTACCGGGACGTGGGTAGTGGGCCACTACGAGCAGTACTTC. This translates into CASSSTGTWVVGHYEQYF. Filled out from reference TRBV28 and TRBJ2-7, the complete variable domain reads DVKVTQSSRYLVKRTGEKVFLECVQDMDHENMFWYRQDPGLGLRLIYFSYDVKMKEKGDIPEGYSVSREKKERFSLILESASTNQTSMYLCASSSTGTWVVGHYEQYFGPGTRLTVT.

The chain combines TRBV6-6 with TRBJ1-2; 7 nucleotides align to TRBD1. Trimming cost V 6 bases and J 4 bases; bases outside gene matches: 11. This CDR3 is built from 15 residues. Germline lookup yields CDR1 MNHNY and CDR2 SVGAGI (reference sequence). The CDR3 DNA reads TGTGCCAGCAGATCCGGACAGGCTAGGGGCTATGGCTACACCTTC. Protein sequence: CASRSGQARGYGYTF.